A selection of T cell receptor beta chains follows, all from one sample in a study of blood T cell repertoires in COVID-19. Sequencing used immunoSEQ multiplex PCR; TCRdb keeps in-frame clones, though not all of them. This sample yields 350,000 to 550,000 clones, of which 80% to 90% are seen a single time; around 4.5% belongs to the top ten. Sequences were obtained from peripheral blood. All receptors derive from a woman aged 25-40 years with acute or convalescent COVID-19. Each CDR3 is given with its conserved first and last residue. A D gene is named only where the DNA matches it firmly. The listing skips clone size in some rows; elsewhere it reads once, few, many or a size class.

CDR3: CATEKEGTDISGANVLTF
DNA: TGTGCCACCGAGAAAGAAGGGACAGATATCTCTGGGGCCAACGTCCTGACTTTC
V: TRBV27
size: -
J: TRBJ2-6
D: TRBD1

CDR3: CSASNEKLFF
DNA: TGCAGTGCCAGTAATGAAAAACTGTTTTTT
V: TRBV20-1
size: -
J: TRBJ1-4
D: -

CDR3: CASSQYSSNQPQHF
DNA: TGCGCCAGCAGCCAATATTCGAGCAATCAGCCCCAGCATTTT
V: TRBV4-1
size: few
J: TRBJ1-5
D: -

CDR3: CASSFFGGNEQFF
DNA: TGTGCCAGCAGCTTTTTCGGAGGAAATGAGCAGTTCTTC
V: TRBV7-3
size: -
J: TRBJ2-1
D: -

CDR3: CASSLGGFYEQYF
DNA: TGTGCCAGCAGCTTGGGGGGTTTCTACGAGCAGTACTTC
V: TRBV7-9
size: -
J: TRBJ2-7
D: -

CDR3: CASSRFKPGATGELFF
DNA: TGTGCCAGCTCACGATTCAAGCCCGGAGCCACCGGGGAGCTGTTTTTT
V: TRBV18
size: -
J: TRBJ2-2
D: -

CDR3: CASSSAGSRGANYGYTF
DNA: TGTGCCAGTAGCTCGGCGGGGAGTCGGGGAGCTAACTATGGCTACACCTTC
V: TRBV19
size: once
J: TRBJ1-2
D: -

CDR3: CASSQERTGGITDTQYF
DNA: TGCGCCAGCAGCCAAGAGAGGACGGGGGGCATCACAGATACGCAGTATTTT
V: TRBV4-1
size: -
J: TRBJ2-3
D: -

CDR3: CASSLGTGGILTYEQYF
DNA: TGTGCCAGCAGCTTAGGGACAGGGGGCATCTTAACCTACGAGCAGTACTTC
V: TRBV7-9
size: few
J: TRBJ2-7
D: TRBD1

CDR3: CASSPRQMNYEQYF
DNA: TGTGCCAGCAGTCCCCGACAGATGAACTACGAGCAGTACTTC
V: TRBV28
size: -
J: TRBJ2-7
D: -

CDR3: CASSLLGAPGEQYF
DNA: TGTGCCAGCAGCTTGTTGGGGGCGCCGGGCGAGCAGTACTTC
V: TRBV5-6
size: -
J: TRBJ2-7
D: -

CDR3: CASSTFRGGEQYF
DNA: TGTGCCAGTAGTACCTTCAGGGGTGGCGAGCAGTACTTC
V: TRBV19
size: -
J: TRBJ2-7
D: -

CDR3: CASSSQGADTEAFF
DNA: TGCGCCAGCAGCTCCCAGGGGGCGGACACTGAAGCTTTCTTT
V: TRBV5-1
size: -
J: TRBJ1-1
D: TRBD1

CDR3: CSVPDSSYNEQFF
DNA: TGCAGCGTTCCCGACTCTTCCTACAATGAGCAGTTCTTC
V: TRBV29-1
size: -
J: TRBJ2-1
D: -

CDR3: CASTYSPRGGYEQYF
DNA: TGTGCCAGCACCTACTCTCCCCGGGGTGGGTACGAGCAGTACTTC
V: TRBV28
size: -
J: TRBJ2-7
D: -

CDR3: CSARPLGEAFF
DNA: TGCAGTGCTAGACCTCTAGGTGAAGCTTTCTTT
V: TRBV20-1
size: -
J: TRBJ1-1
D: -

CDR3: CASSKTANSGNTIYF
DNA: TGTGCCAGCAGTAAGACAGCTAACTCTGGAAACACCATATATTTT
V: TRBV6-6
size: -
J: TRBJ1-3
D: -

CDR3: CASRKPTGGADTQYF
DNA: TGTGCCAGCAGAAAGCCGACAGGGGGGGCAGATACGCAGTATTTT
V: TRBV6-6
size: -
J: TRBJ2-3
D: TRBD1

CDR3: CASSSEDRDEQYF
DNA: TGTGCCAGCAGCTCCGAGGACAGGGACGAGCAGTACTTC
V: TRBV11-2
size: once
J: TRBJ2-7
D: TRBD1

CDR3: CASSFPQAGGPETQYF
DNA: TGCGCCAGCAGCTTCCCCCAAGCGGGGGGGCCGGAGACCCAGTACTTC
V: TRBV5-1
size: -
J: TRBJ2-5
D: TRBD2

CDR3: CASSPAGNSPLHF
DNA: TGTGCCAGCAGCCCTGCGGGGAATTCACCCCTCCACTTT
V: TRBV3-1/TRBV3-2
size: -
J: TRBJ1-6
D: -

CDR3: CAVGTGRGTEAFF
DNA: TGTGCCGTAGGGACAGGGAGAGGGACTGAAGCTTTCTTT
V: TRBV12-3/TRBV12-4
size: -
J: TRBJ1-1
D: TRBD1

CDR3: CASSWNLRDRTYEQYF
DNA: TGTGCCAGCAGCTGGAACCTCAGGGATAGGACCTACGAGCAGTACTTC
V: TRBV5-6
size: -
J: TRBJ2-7
D: -

CDR3: CASSTGQGETQYF
DNA: TGTGCCAGCAGCACGGGACAGGGGGAGACCCAGTACTTC
V: TRBV7-3
size: -
J: TRBJ2-5
D: TRBD1

CDR3: CASSLVASGGGNEQFF
DNA: TGTGCCAGCAGCTTGGTGGCTAGCGGGGGTGGGAATGAGCAGTTCTTC
V: TRBV5-6
size: -
J: TRBJ2-1
D: TRBD2

CDR3: CATKGGNQPQHF
DNA: TGTGCCACCAAGGGAGGTAATCAGCCCCAGCATTTT
V: TRBV2
size: -
J: TRBJ1-5
D: -

CDR3: CASRHRGGEQYF
DNA: TGTGCCAGCAGGCACAGGGGTGGGGAGCAGTACTTC
V: TRBV6-5
size: -
J: TRBJ2-7
D: TRBD1

CDR3: CAWARNKGGYGYTF
DNA: TGTGCCTGGGCGAGGAACAAGGGAGGCTATGGCTACACCTTC
V: TRBV30
size: -
J: TRBJ1-2
D: -

CDR3: CASSPKGHYYEQYF
DNA: TGTGCCAGCTCACCAAAGGGACACTACTACGAGCAGTACTTC
V: TRBV18
size: -
J: TRBJ2-7
D: -

CDR3: CAISIDRDGEQYF
DNA: TGTGCCATCAGTATCGACAGGGACGGCGAGCAGTACTTC
V: TRBV10-3
size: -
J: TRBJ2-7
D: TRBD1

CDR3: CASSRREANTGELFF
DNA: TGCGCCAGCAGTCGCAGGGAGGCTAACACCGGGGAGCTGTTTTTT
V: TRBV4-1
size: -
J: TRBJ2-2
D: -

CDR3: CAWSVMDTGYTF
DNA: TGTGCCTGGAGTGTCATGGACACGGGCTACACCTTC
V: TRBV30
size: -
J: TRBJ1-2
D: -

CDR3: CASSLAGTGGWETQYF
DNA: TGTGCCAGCAGCTTAGCCGGGACAGGGGGGTGGGAGACCCAGTACTTC
V: TRBV7-2
size: -
J: TRBJ2-5
D: TRBD1

CDR3: CASSPRDYTDTQYF
DNA: TGTGCCAGCAGCCCCCGGGACTACACAGATACGCAGTATTTT
V: TRBV9
size: -
J: TRBJ2-3
D: TRBD2

CDR3: CASSKGGGAGELFF
DNA: TGTGCCAGCAGCAAGGGCGGAGGGGCCGGGGAGCTGTTTTTT
V: TRBV9
size: -
J: TRBJ2-2
D: -

CDR3: CASSLPGTRGETQYF
DNA: TGTGCCAGCAGTCTCCCCGGGACTAGGGGGGAGACCCAGTACTTC
V: TRBV28
size: -
J: TRBJ2-5
D: TRBD2

CDR3: CASSQDNYFYEQYF
DNA: TGTGCCAGCAGCCAAGATAACTACTTCTACGAGCAGTACTTC
V: TRBV3-1/TRBV3-2
size: -
J: TRBJ2-7
D: -

CDR3: CSVVSQGVEYF
DNA: TGCAGCGTTGTAAGTCAGGGCGTCGAGTATTTT
V: TRBV29-1
size: -
J: TRBJ2-3
D: -

CDR3: CASSVIDYGYTF
DNA: TGTGCCAGCAGCGTAATAGACTATGGCTACACCTTC
V: TRBV2
size: -
J: TRBJ1-2
D: -

CDR3: CASRPVPPLYEAFF
DNA: TGCGCCAGCAGGCCAGTCCCCCCACTATATGAAGCTTTCTTT
V: TRBV5-1
size: -
J: TRBJ1-1
D: -

CDR3: CASSTLTTGGNEQFF
DNA: TGTGCCAGCAGCACACTTACAACAGGGGGGAATGAGCAGTTCTTC
V: TRBV7-9
size: once
J: TRBJ2-1
D: TRBD1

CDR3: CAGKPGQYTEAFF
DNA: TGTGCCGGAAAGCCGGGACAGTACACTGAAGCTTTCTTT
V: TRBV2
size: -
J: TRBJ1-1
D: TRBD1